The TCR beta chain under discussion was sequenced for a study of cytomegalovirus exposure and HLA in healthy donors. Notes on the study in general: Whilst most TCR sequences proved rare, a subset of public TCRs occurred across many donors.

Germline V gene lookup returns CDR1 ENHRY and CDR2 SYGVKD. This CDR3 has 17 residues. Trimming at V came to 3 bases and at J to 3 bases, leaving 10 bases not matched to a gene. This clone turned up a few times. Its target is not known. The PCR contained 60 Vbeta and 13 Jbeta primers. Profiled with immunoSEQ multiplex PCR; TCRdb holds only in-frame clones, not every one. The sample has roughly 130,000 clones; about 8.5% are singletons. The origin of this receptor is a man aged 40-49 years in good health and CMV-seronegative. What was sequenced was PBMCs. The chain has TRBV10-3 and TRBJ1-2; 10 bases line up with TRBD1. The CDR3 spells CAISEPDRGRDDYGYTF. Here the CDR3 DNA reads TGTGCCATCAGTGAACCCGACAGGGGGCGAGATGACTATGGCTACACCTTC.